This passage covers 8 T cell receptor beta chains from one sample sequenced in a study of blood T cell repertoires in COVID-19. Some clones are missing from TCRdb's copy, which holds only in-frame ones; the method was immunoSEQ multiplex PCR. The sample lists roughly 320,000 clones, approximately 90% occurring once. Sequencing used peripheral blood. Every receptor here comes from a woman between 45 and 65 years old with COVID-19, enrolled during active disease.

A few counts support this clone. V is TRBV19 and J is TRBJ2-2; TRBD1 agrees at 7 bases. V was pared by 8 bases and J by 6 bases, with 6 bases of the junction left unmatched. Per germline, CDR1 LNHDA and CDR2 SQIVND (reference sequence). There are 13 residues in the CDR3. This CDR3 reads CASDRDGSGELFF. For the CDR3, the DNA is TGTGCCAGTGACAGGGATGGATCCGGGGAGCTGTTTTTT.

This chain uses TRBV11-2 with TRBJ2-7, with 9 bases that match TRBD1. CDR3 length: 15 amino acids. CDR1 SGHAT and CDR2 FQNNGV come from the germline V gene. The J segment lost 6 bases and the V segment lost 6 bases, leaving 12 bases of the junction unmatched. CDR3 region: CASSPPGTGLSEQYF. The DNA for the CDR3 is TGTGCCAGCAGTCCGCCGGGGACAGGGTTGTCCGAGCAGTACTTC.

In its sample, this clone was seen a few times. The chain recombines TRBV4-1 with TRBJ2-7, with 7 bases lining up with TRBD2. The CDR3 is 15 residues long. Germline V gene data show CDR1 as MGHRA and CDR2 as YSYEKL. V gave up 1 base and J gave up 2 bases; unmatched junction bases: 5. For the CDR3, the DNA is TGCGCCAGCAGCCAAGGGCGGGAGCGGACCTACGAGCAGTACTTC. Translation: CASSQGRERTYEQYF.

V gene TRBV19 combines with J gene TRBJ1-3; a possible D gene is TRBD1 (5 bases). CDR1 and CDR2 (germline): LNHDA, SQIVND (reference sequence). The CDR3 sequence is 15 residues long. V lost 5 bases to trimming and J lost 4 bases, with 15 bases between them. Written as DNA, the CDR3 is TGTGCCAGTAGTTTGGGAGGGGCCCAAGGAAACACCATATATTTT. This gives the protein CASSLGGAQGNTIYF.

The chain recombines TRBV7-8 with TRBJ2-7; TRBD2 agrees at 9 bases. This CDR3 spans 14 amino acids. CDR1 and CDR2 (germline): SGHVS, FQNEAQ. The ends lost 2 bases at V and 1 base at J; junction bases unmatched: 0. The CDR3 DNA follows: TGTGCCAGCAGCTTAACTAGCGGGTCCTACGAGCAGTACTTC. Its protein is CASSLTSGSYEQYF.

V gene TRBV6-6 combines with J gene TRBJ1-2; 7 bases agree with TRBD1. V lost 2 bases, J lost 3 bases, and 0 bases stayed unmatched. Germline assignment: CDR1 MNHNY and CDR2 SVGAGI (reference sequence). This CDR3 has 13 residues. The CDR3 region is CASSYGQDYGYTF. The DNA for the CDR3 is TGTGCCAGCAGTTACGGACAGGACTATGGCTACACCTTC.

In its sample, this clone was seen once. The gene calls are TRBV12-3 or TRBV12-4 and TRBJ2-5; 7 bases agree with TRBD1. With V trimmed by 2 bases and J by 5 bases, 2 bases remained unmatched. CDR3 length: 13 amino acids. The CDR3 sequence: CASSLRGRETQYF. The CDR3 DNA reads TGTGCCAGCAGTTTAAGGGGGCGGGAGACCCAGTACTTC.

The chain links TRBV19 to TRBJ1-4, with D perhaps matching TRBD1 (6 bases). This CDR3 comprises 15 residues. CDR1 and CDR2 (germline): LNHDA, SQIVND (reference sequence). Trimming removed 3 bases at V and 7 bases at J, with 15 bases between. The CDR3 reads CASSMNGQSSEKLFF. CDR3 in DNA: TGTGCCAGTAGTATGAACGGACAGTCTTCTGAAAAACTGTTTTTT.